The 30 T cell receptor beta chains listed next were all sequenced from one sample in a study of blood T cell repertoires in COVID-19. Clones were sequenced by immunoSEQ multiplex PCR, and TCRdb holds only the in-frame ones, with some missing. Of 20,000 to 25,000 clones in the sample, around 85% were seen once. Sequenced material: peripheral blood. The receptors here all came from a human donor with active COVID-19. The donor label of this sample is uncertain.

The chain links TRBV18 to TRBJ1-1, with 8 bases fitting TRBD1. Germline V gives CDR1 KGHSH, CDR2 LQKENI. With V trimmed by 4 bases and J by 4 bases, 14 bases remained unmatched. The CDR3 is 17 amino acids. The CDR3: CASSHPLWTGSGTEAFF. The CDR3 region has the DNA TGTGCCAGCTCACACCCCTTGTGGACAGGGAGTGGCACTGAAGCTTTCTTT.

This clone appeared a few times. The chain joins TRBV30 to TRBJ1-2, with D unclear. CDR3 length: 14 residues. V was cut by 4 bases and J by 4 bases, with 16 bases left in between. Looked up from germline, CDR1 is GTSNPN and CDR2 is SVGIG (reference sequence). Written as DNA, the CDR3 is TGTGCCTGGAATCCCGGACTATTAAGCTATGGCTACACCTTC. Encoded protein: CAWNPGLLSYGYTF.

This clone was found once. The chain uses TRBV11-1 and TRBJ2-2; TRBD2 agrees at 8 bases. Germline-derived CDR1 and CDR2 are SGHAT and FQDESV (reference sequence). The length of the CDR3 is 14 residues. Trimming cost V 4 bases and J 8 bases; bases outside gene matches: 6. The CDR3 loop reads CASSSGTRVGELFF. The CDR3 DNA follows: TGTGCCAGCAGCTCCGGGACTAGGGTTGGGGAGCTGTTTTTT. Using reference TRBV11-1 and TRBJ2-2 for the parts outside the CDR3, the full variable domain is EAEVAQSPRYKITEKSQAVAFWCDPISGHATLYWYRQILGQGPELLVQFQDESVVDDSQLPKDRFSAERLKGVDSTLKIQPAELGDSAMYLCASSSGTRVGELFFGEGSRLTVL.

The CDR3 loop is CASSQDPVGQGASGYTF. The DNA for the CDR3 is TGTGCCAGCAGCCAAGATCCGGTGGGACAGGGGGCAAGTGGCTACACCTTC. This chain connects TRBV4-2 to TRBJ1-2; 12 bases are shared with TRBD1. This CDR3 spans 17 amino acids. V was pared by 0 bases and J by 7 bases, with 9 bases of the junction left unmatched. Germline V gene data show CDR1 as LGHNA and CDR2 as YNFKEQ.

The chain recombines TRBV7-9 with TRBJ1-1; 9 nucleotides match TRBD1. The CDR3 extends over 15 amino acids. Germline V CDR1 and CDR2: SEHNR, FQNEAQ (reference sequence). Losses at the gene ends were 5 bases for V and 5 bases for J; bases not matched to a gene: 9. The CDR3 DNA sequence: TGTGCCAGCAGCCCACAACAGGGGGCGAGGACTGAAGCTTTCTTT. Translated, it gives CASSPQQGARTEAFF.

J is TRBJ2-3 and V is TRBV10-3, with TRBD2 as a possible D gene (6 bases). The CDR3 spans 15 residues. Germline CDR1 ENHRY, CDR2 SYGVKD. V shed 3 bases and J shed 0 bases, with 10 bases lying between them. The CDR3 region has the DNA TGTGCCATCAGTGATCGGGCGGGAAGCACAGATACGCAGTATTTT. Translating gives CAISDRAGSTDTQYF.

This chain links TRBV19 with TRBJ2-2, with 9 positions matching TRBD2. The CDR3 totals 14 residues. Germline V lookup: CDR1 LNHDA, CDR2 SQIVND (reference sequence). V dropped 5 bases and J dropped 4; count of bases not matched to a gene: 2. The CDR3 spells CASSPSGITGELFF. In DNA form, the CDR3 reads TGTGCCAGTAGTCCTAGCGGGATCACCGGGGAGCTGTTTTTT.

The rearrangement links TRBV28 to TRBJ2-1, with TRBD2 matching over 9 bases. This CDR3 has 13 residues. CDR1 MDHEN and CDR2 SYDVKM come from the germline V gene. The junction had 5 bases not matched to a gene; V was cut back by 7 bases and J by 7 bases. CDR3 sequence reads: CASTRLAVNEQFF. CDR3 in DNA: TGTGCCAGCACCCGACTAGCGGTGAATGAGCAGTTCTTC.

The chain links TRBV4-2 to TRBJ2-6; 7 bases are a match to TRBD1. V lost 0 bases, J lost 0 bases, and 8 bases stayed unmatched. Germline lookup yields CDR1 LGHNA and CDR2 YNFKEQ. The CDR3 loop spans 19 amino acids. The CDR3 region is CASSQDWAGGDSGANVLTF. In DNA form, the CDR3 reads TGTGCCAGCAGCCAAGATTGGGCAGGGGGAGACTCTGGGGCCAACGTCCTGACTTTC.

The count of this clone is one. V usage is TRBV18 and J usage is TRBJ2-1, with D perhaps matching TRBD2 (5 bases). V was clipped by 3 bases and J by 0 bases, with 21 bases between them. The CDR3 is 19 residues long. Germline-derived CDR1 and CDR2 are KGHSH and LQKENI. The CDR3 reads CASSPPQPPRGSSYNEQFF. The CDR3 DNA sequence: TGTGCCAGCTCACCCCCCCAACCCCCTCGAGGGAGCTCCTACAATGAGCAGTTCTTC.

The chain employs TRBV9 and TRBJ2-7; 7 bases map to TRBD2. The CDR3 consists of 14 residues. CDR1 and CDR2 from the germline V gene are SGDLS and YYNGEE. The ends lost 0 bases at V and 5 bases at J; junction bases unmatched: 5. The DNA for the CDR3 is TGTGCCAGCAGCGTAGGCGGGAGTTCGGACGAGCAGTACTTC. Translation gives CASSVGGSSDEQYF.

The chain links TRBV7-9 to TRBJ2-6, with a weak D call TRBD2 (6 bases). V lost 5 bases, J lost 0 bases, and 17 bases lay in between. This CDR3 is built from 18 residues. Germline CDR1 is SEHNR and CDR2 is FQNEAQ (reference sequence). CDR3 DNA: TGTGCCAGCAGCCCTGGCCGGGACTTAGTCTCTGGGGCCAACGTCCTGACTTTC. This translates into CASSPGRDLVSGANVLTF. The full variable domain, with the rest looked up from reference TRBV7-9 and TRBJ2-6, is DTGVSQNPRHKITKRGQNVTFRCDPISEHNRLYWYRQTLGQGPEFLTYFQNEAQLEKSRLLSDRFSAERPKGSFSTLEIQRTEQGDSAMYLCASSPGRDLVSGANVLTFGAGSRLTVL.

The J gene is TRBJ1-2, the V gene TRBV19; 7 positions agree with TRBD1. Germline trimming cut 7 bases from V and 8 bases from J; bases unmatched to any gene: 10. The CDR3 has 13 residues. CDR1 LNHDA and CDR2 SQIVND come from the germline V gene (reference sequence). Here the CDR3 DNA reads TGTGCCAGTAATGGGGACAGTCTGGGCGGCTACACCTTC. Its translation: CASNGDSLGGYTF.

This sequence joins TRBV5-5 and TRBJ2-3; no definite D call. The germline V and J ends were trimmed by 4 bases and 8 bases, with 11 bases remaining between them. Germline CDR1 is SGHKS and CDR2 is YYEKEE (reference sequence). The CDR3 has 12 amino acids. The CDR3 protein is CASSLDLRTQYF. CDR3 sequence (DNA): TGTGCCAGCAGCCTAGATCTTCGTACGCAGTATTTT.

This clone was seen more than once but under ten times. The V call is TRBV7-2, the J call TRBJ2-7; the match to TRBD2 covers 10 bases. The V gene end was trimmed by 5 bases and the J gene end by 1 base; junction bases not matched to a gene: 5. The CDR3 spans 15 residues. CDR1 SGHTA and CDR2 FQGNSA come from the germline V gene. The CDR3 region is CASSIRTSGSYEQYF. Here the CDR3 DNA reads TGTGCCAGCAGCATACGGACTAGCGGATCCTACGAGCAGTACTTC.

This clone has just one count. This chain uses TRBV30 with TRBJ1-3; no clear D gene. CDR1 and CDR2 from the germline V gene are GTSNPN and SVGIG (reference sequence). The length of the CDR3 is 15 residues. V was pared by 2 bases and J by 0 bases, with 11 bases between. CDR3 sequence reads: CAWSPGLSSGNTIYF. CDR3 nucleotide sequence: TGTGCCTGGAGTCCCGGACTGAGCTCTGGAAACACCATATATTTT.

The rearrangement links TRBV6-4 to TRBJ2-2, with 7 bases matching TRBD1. Trimming cost V 4 bases and J 2 bases; bases outside gene matches: 4. CDR1 is MRHNA and CDR2 is SNTAGT in the germline V gene. This CDR3 is built from 15 residues. The CDR3 DNA follows: TGTGCCAGCAGTGTCGACAGGGTAAACACCGGGGAGCTGTTTTTT. Translated: CASSVDRVNTGELFF.

The gene calls are TRBV5-5 and TRBJ1-2, with 7 bases matching TRBD1. With 0 bases clipped from V and 7 bases from J, the junction kept 6 bases outside the gene matches. Germline CDR1 reads SGHKS; CDR2 reads YYEKEE (reference sequence). This CDR3 is 14 amino acids long. The CDR3: CASSLAATGTGYTF. Here the CDR3 DNA reads TGTGCCAGCAGCTTGGCAGCGACAGGGACTGGCTACACCTTC. The full variable domain, in which reference TRBV5-5 and TRBJ1-2 provide the parts outside the CDR3, is DAGVTQSPTHLIKTRGQQVTLRCSPISGHKSVSWYQQVLGQGPQFIFQYYEKEERGRGNFPDRFSARQFPNYSSELNVNALLLGDSALYLCASSLAATGTGYTFGSGTRLTVV.

The rearrangement joins TRBV28 to TRBJ2-7; tentative D call: TRBD2 (6 bases). CDR1 MDHEN and CDR2 SYDVKM come from the germline V gene. V shed 7 bases and J shed 5 bases, with 12 bases lying between them. There are 12 residues in the CDR3. In nucleotides, the CDR3 is TGTGCCAGCACCCTTGGGGGGAACGAGCAGTACTTC. Residues: CASTLGGNEQYF.

The chain employs TRBV7-9 and TRBJ2-7, with TRBD1 matching over 7 bases. The germline V gene has CDR1 SEHNR and CDR2 FQNEAQ (reference sequence). The CDR3 contains 13 residues. V shed 7 bases and J 1 base; nucleotides not matched to a gene: 4. The CDR3, as DNA: TGTGCCAGCAACCGACAGGGATCCTACGAGCAGTACTTC. It translates to CASNRQGSYEQYF.

CDR3 DNA sequence: TGTGCCAGCAGCTTAGATGGGACTAGCGGCCTAACGGGCCTCGAGCAGTACTTC. This codes for CASSLDGTSGLTGLEQYF. The gene calls are TRBV7-2 and TRBJ2-7, with 11 positions matching TRBD2. Trimming took 1 base from V and 6 from J; bases not matched to a gene: 14. Germline V lookup: CDR1 SGHTA, CDR2 FQGNSA. The CDR3 is 18 amino acids.

The chain recombines TRBV5-1 with TRBJ2-7, with TRBD1 identical over 10 bases. After removal of 5 bases from V and 5 bases from J, the junction contained 10 bases not matched to a gene. CDR3 length: 15 residues. Germline CDR1 is SGHRS and CDR2 is YFSETQ. CDR3 in DNA: TGCGCCAGCAGTGACCCTGGGACAGGGGTTGACGAGCAGTACTTC. As protein: CASSDPGTGVDEQYF.

This chain connects TRBV27 to TRBJ2-3, with D hard to call. Germline CDR1 reads MNHEY; CDR2 reads SMNVEV (reference sequence). There are 12 residues in the CDR3. V was pared by 6 bases and J by 5 bases, with 9 bases between. For the CDR3, the DNA is TGTGCCAGCAGCCCCGGCGGAGATACGCAGTATTTT. It codes for CASSPGGDTQYF.

The rearrangement uses TRBV19 and TRBJ1-5; D might be TRBD1 (6 bases). The length of the CDR3 is 14 residues. Germline CDR1 is LNHDA and CDR2 is SQIVND (reference sequence). V was trimmed by 6 bases and J by 2 bases, leaving 11 bases between them. The CDR3, as DNA: TGTGCCAGTAGATTGGGGGCAGGCAATCAGCCCCAGCATTTT. Its translation is CASRLGAGNQPQHF.

This clone was seen only a few times. The chain couples TRBV9 to TRBJ2-2, with 7 bases aligning to TRBD1. V trimming: 6 bases; J trimming: 2 bases; junction bases outside the gene matches: 1. Per the germline V gene, CDR1 is SGDLS and CDR2 is YYNGEE. The CDR3 covers 13 residues. CDR3 DNA: TGTGCCAGCAAGGGGGCAAACACCGGGGAGCTGTTTTTT. Protein: CASKGANTGELFF.

This clone was found once. The chain recombines TRBV7-6 with TRBJ2-1; 7 bases match TRBD1. V shed 7 bases, J shed 5 bases, and the junction held 11 bases outside the gene matches. The germline gives CDR1 SGHVS, CDR2 FNYEAQ. This CDR3 has 15 residues. The CDR3: CASIPKTGTNNEQFF. For the CDR3, the DNA is TGTGCCAGCATTCCTAAGACAGGGACCAACAATGAGCAGTTCTTC. Combining the CDR3 with reference TRBV7-6 and TRBJ2-1 gives the whole variable domain GAGVSQSPRYKVTKRGQDVALRCDPISGHVSLYWYRQALGQGPEFLTYFNYEAQQDKSGLPNDRFSAERPEGSISTLTIQRTEQRDSAMYRCASIPKTGTNNEQFFGPGTRLTVL.

The chain links TRBV19 to TRBJ2-1; 7 positions match TRBD2. Losses at the gene ends were 8 bases for V and 6 bases for J; bases not matched to a gene: 10. This CDR3 comprises 14 residues. Germline CDR1 LNHDA, CDR2 SQIVND (reference sequence). The DNA for the CDR3 is TGTGCCAGTTCTAAGGCGGGAGACTCCAATGAGCAGTTCTTC. Translated: CASSKAGDSNEQFF.

To note about this clone: Relative to the germline gene, one junction end is altered; a read error may explain this. The V gene is TRBV6-6, the J gene TRBJ2-7; the match to TRBD2 covers 12 bases. Germline V gives CDR1 MNHNY, CDR2 SVGAGI (reference sequence). This CDR3 has 14 residues. The CDR3 sequence: CASSPSGRAYEQYF. The CDR3 DNA reads TGTGCCAGCAGCCCTAGCGGGAGGGCCTATGAGCAGTACTTC.

This chain uses TRBV30 with TRBJ2-1; 10 nucleotides line up with TRBD2. The trim removed 4 bases at V and 4 bases at J, leaving 7 bases unmatched. This CDR3 has 15 amino acids. CDR1 is GTSNPN and CDR2 is SVGIG in the germline V gene (reference sequence). The CDR3 region is CAWNPASGSYNEQFF. In nucleotides, the CDR3 is TGTGCCTGGAACCCGGCTAGCGGGAGTTACAATGAGCAGTTCTTC.

Only a few counts were recorded for this clone. This sequence joins TRBV3-1 (or the pseudogene TRBV3-2) and TRBJ1-5; no definite D call. Germline CDR1 and CDR2: LGHDT and YNNKEL (reference sequence). V was cut by 1 base and J by 6 bases, with 13 bases left in between. The CDR3 runs 15 residues. The CDR3: CASSQARSGPQPQHF. The CDR3 bases are TGTGCCAGCAGCCAAGCCCGATCAGGCCCTCAGCCCCAGCATTTT.